These T cell receptor beta chains were read from a single sample in a study of blood T cell repertoires in COVID-19. Profiling relied on immunoSEQ multiplex PCR, and the TCRdb table lists in-frame clones only, not all of them. The sample includes fewer than 250,000 clones, around 82% seen only once; the top ten take roughly 2.6%. Sequenced material: peripheral blood. The receptors were sampled from a woman between 40 and 50 years old with active or convalescent COVID-19. CDR3s include the opening cysteine and the closing phenylalanine or tryptophan. A D gene is named only where the DNA matches it firmly. Size tells how often a clone was seen (once, few, many) or the class of an expanded clone, and some rows leave it out.

.	once	TRBV4-2	18	TRBJ2-3	CASSQASRRGTSTDTQYF	TGTGCCAGCAGCCAAGCATCCAGGAGGGGAACTAGCACAGATACGCAGTATTTT
TRBD2	.	TRBV7-3	12	TRBJ2-5	CASGTNQETQYF	TGTGCCAGCGGGACTAACCAAGAGACCCAGTACTTC
.	.	TRBV24-1	14	TRBJ1-1	CATRRGGGSTEAFF	TGTGCCACCAGGAGGGGGGGAGGGAGCACTGAAGCTTTCTTT
.	.	TRBV7-3	17	TRBJ2-1	CASSGGLGTALYNEQFF	TGTGCCAGCAGTGGGGGATTAGGGACTGCACTATACAATGAGCAGTTCTTC
.	few	TRBV12-3/TRBV12-4	13	TRBJ2-7	CASSLDPGYEQYF	TGTGCCAGCAGTTTAGACCCGGGTTACGAGCAGTACTTC
TRBD1	.	TRBV6-5	15	TRBJ1-5	CASSPTGTSNQPQHF	TGTGCCAGCAGCCCGACAGGGACGAGCAATCAGCCCCAGCATTTT
.	.	TRBV28	15	TRBJ2-5	CASSPPSGLGETQYF	TGTGCCAGCAGTCCTCCAAGCGGGCTTGGGGAGACCCAGTACTTC
TRBD1	.	TRBV3-1/TRBV3-2	14	TRBJ2-7	CASSQVGQVYEQYF	TGTGCCAGCAGCCAAGTGGGACAGGTCTACGAGCAGTACTTC
TRBD1	.	TRBV10-3	17	TRBJ2-1	CAISETETGGHYNEQFF	TGTGCCATCAGTGAGACTGAGACAGGGGGTCACTACAATGAGCAGTTCTTC
TRBD1	.	TRBV27	15	TRBJ2-7	CASSSGQGAMWEQYF	TGTGCCAGCAGTTCCGGACAGGGGGCGATGTGGGAGCAGTACTTC
.	.	TRBV27	14	TRBJ2-2	CASNKGIRGGELFF	TGTGCCAGCAATAAGGGGATCAGAGGCGGGGAGCTGTTTTTT
.	.	TRBV25-1	14	TRBJ2-7	CASSAPDISYEQYF	TGTGCCAGCAGTGCCCCCGACATCTCCTACGAGCAGTACTTC
.	.	TRBV9	16	TRBJ2-5	CASSAGGLRGQETQYF	TGTGCCAGCAGCGCAGGCGGGCTTCGTGGCCAAGAGACCCAGTACTTC
.	.	TRBV19	14	TRBJ2-2	CASSRVVVTGELFF	TGTGCCAGCTCGCGGGTTGTAGTCACCGGGGAGCTGTTTTTT
.	.	TRBV24-1	15	TRBJ2-1	CATSAVGRTYNEQFF	TGTGCCACCAGTGCGGTGGGGCGCACCTACAATGAGCAGTTCTTC
TRBD2	.	TRBV19	15	TRBJ2-7	CASSFRTSGTYEQYF	TGTGCCAGTAGTTTCCGGACTAGCGGGACCTACGAGCAGTACTTC
.	.	TRBV4-1	13	TRBJ1-5	CASSQDGGQPQHF	TGCGCCAGCAGCCAAGATGGGGGCCAGCCCCAGCATTTT
TRBD1	.	TRBV13	15	TRBJ2-7	CASSRPGQLSYEQYF	TGTGCCAGCAGCCGGCCGGGACAGCTCTCCTACGAGCAGTACTTC
TRBD1	.	TRBV28	15	TRBJ1-4	CATTDRGTTNEKLFF	TGTGCCACCACCGACAGGGGAACAACTAATGAAAAACTGTTTTTT
.	.	TRBV6-6	10	TRBJ2-3	CASSPLLQYF	TGTGCCAGCAGTCCCCTCTTGCAGTATTTT
.	.	TRBV11-2	15	TRBJ1-5	CASSLESGLSQPQHF	TGTGCCAGCAGCTTAGAGAGCGGGCTCAGTCAGCCCCAGCATTTT
.	.	TRBV28	14	TRBJ1-2	CASTMEGLLNGYTF	TGTGCCAGCACCATGGAAGGACTTTTAAATGGCTACACCTTC
.	.	TRBV18	15	TRBJ1-4	CASSPSSQGNEKLFF	TGTGCCAGCTCACCATCCTCGCAGGGTAATGAAAAACTGTTTTTT
TRBD1	.	TRBV19	18	TRBJ1-1	CASSFLSDRAREGTEAFF	TGTGCCAGTAGTTTCCTGTCCGACAGGGCCCGGGAGGGCACTGAAGCTTTCTTT
.	.	TRBV2	15	TRBJ2-6	CASSASGAGANVLTF	TGTGCCAGCAGCGCCTCCGGGGCTGGGGCCAACGTCCTGACTTTC
.	.	TRBV2	14	TRBJ2-1	CASQSLPEYNEQFF	TGTGCCAGCCAATCCTTGCCGGAGTACAATGAGCAGTTCTTC
TRBD1	.	TRBV28	20	TRBJ2-7	CASSSFSPRQGRMGLGEQYF	TGTGCCAGCTCAAGTTTCTCTCCCAGACAGGGCCGCATGGGTCTTGGCGAGCAGTACTTC